The 12 T cell receptor beta chains listed next were all sequenced from one sample in a study of blood T cell repertoires in COVID-19. Generated by immunoSEQ multiplex PCR, the TCRdb table keeps only in-frame clones and is missing some. The repertoire has roughly 150,000 clones, approximately 80% of them found once; the top ten carry under 13%. Material: peripheral blood. These receptors came from a human donor in a cohort sampled during active COVID-19.

This chain links TRBV11-1 with TRBJ2-3; 11 bases line up with TRBD2. Germline V gene sequence: CDR1 SGHAT, CDR2 FQDESV (reference sequence). This CDR3 comprises 15 residues. V shed 2 bases, J shed 5 bases, and the junction held 3 bases outside the gene matches. CDR3 coding DNA: TGTGCCAGCAGCTTACTAGCGGGGGGAGGAGATACGCAGTATTTT. It codes for CASSLLAGGGDTQYF.

The chain uses TRBV5-1 and TRBJ1-1, with 8 bases identical to TRBD1. This CDR3 has 13 residues. Per germline, CDR1 SGHRS and CDR2 YFSETQ. V was clipped by 9 bases and J by 1 base; unmatched bases: 5. This chain's CDR3 is CATRQGSNTEAFF. The DNA for the CDR3 is TGCGCCACCAGACAGGGGTCGAACACTGAAGCTTTCTTT.

The rearrangement links TRBV30 to TRBJ2-3, with D possibly matching TRBD2 (6 bases). Trimming took 8 bases from V and 5 from J, leaving 17 bases between them. From germline, CDR1 is GTSNPN and CDR2 SVGIG (reference sequence). CDR3 length equals 13 residues. The DNA of the CDR3 is TGTGCCACACGGGGGAGGCCCCAAGATACGCAGTATTTT. It specifies CATRGRPQDTQYF.

CDR3 in amino acids: CAISESGMSNQPQHF. DNA for the CDR3: TGTGCCATCAGTGAATCAGGGATGAGCAATCAGCCCCAGCATTTT. The chain employs TRBV10-3 and TRBJ1-5; tentative D call: TRBD1 (5 bases). The CDR3 contains 15 residues. V lost 3 bases and J 1 base, leaving 10 bases between the germline ends. Germline lookup yields CDR1 ENHRY and CDR2 SYGVKD.

The chain recombines TRBV4-3 with TRBJ2-7; 8 bases agree with TRBD1. Germline V CDR1 and CDR2: LGHNA, YSLEER. J lost 8 bases, V lost 0 bases, and 12 bases had no gene match. This CDR3 spans 16 amino acids. CDR3: CASSQDYRDRRGQQYF. Here the CDR3 DNA reads TGCGCCAGCAGCCAAGATTACCGGGACAGGAGGGGCCAGCAGTACTTC.

This chain joins TRBV18 and TRBJ2-5, with a tentative D call TRBD1 (6 bases). V was clipped by 1 base and J by 2 bases, with 11 bases between them. CDR1 KGHSH and CDR2 LQKENI come from the germline V gene. The CDR3 runs to 15 residues. DNA of the CDR3: TGTGCCAGCTCACCACTCAGGGGAAATCAAGAGACCCAGTACTTC. It specifies CASSPLRGNQETQYF. The entire variable domain, with the rest obtained from reference TRBV18 and TRBJ2-5, is as follows: NAGVMQNPRHLVRRRGQEARLRCSPMKGHSHVYWYRQLPEEGLKFMVYLQKENIIDESGMPKERFSAEFPKEGPSILRIQQVVRGDSAAYFCASSPLRGNQETQYFGPGTRLLVL.

The chain employs TRBV28 and TRBJ1-6; 8 nucleotides line up with TRBD1. Per germline, CDR1 MDHEN and CDR2 SYDVKM. The CDR3 is 15 amino acids. Trimming took 3 bases from V and 7 from J; bases not matched to a gene: 5. The CDR3 sequence is CASSFVTGANSPLHF. The CDR3 DNA reads TGTGCCAGCAGTTTCGTGACAGGGGCCAATTCACCCCTCCACTTT.

This sequence joins TRBV27 and TRBJ2-7, with D tentatively TRBD1 (5 bases). V lost 2 bases, J lost 0 bases, and 11 bases lay in between. The CDR3 runs to 15 residues. Germline V gene data show CDR1 as MNHEY and CDR2 as SMNVEV (reference sequence). The CDR3, as DNA: TGTGCCAGCAGTTTAAATACAGGAAGCTCCTACGAGCAGTACTTC. Protein sequence: CASSLNTGSSYEQYF.

V and J are TRBV7-8 and TRBJ1-6; no clear D gene. Trimming took off 5 bases at V and 8 bases at J, with 16 bases between the two ends. Germline assignment: CDR1 SGHVS and CDR2 FQNEAQ. The CDR3 runs to 15 residues. CDR3 nucleotides: TGTGCCAGCAGCGACAAGTCAAATAACTATTCACCCCTCCACTTT. Encoded protein: CASSDKSNNYSPLHF. Drawing the rest from reference TRBV7-8 and TRBJ1-6, the complete variable domain is GAGVSQSPRYKVAKRGQDVALRCDPISGHVSLFWYQQALGQGPEFLTYFQNEAQLDKSGLPSDRFFAERPEGSVSTLKIQRTQQEDSAVYLCASSDKSNNYSPLHFGNGTRLTVT.

The rearrangement joins TRBV10-3 to TRBJ2-1, with 7 positions matching TRBD2. The CDR3 has 14 residues. V was clipped by 3 bases and J by 6 bases; unmatched bases: 5. Germline CDR1 is ENHRY and CDR2 is SYGVKD. CDR3 coding DNA: TGTGCCATCAGTGAAAAGCGGGAAGGCAATGAGCAGTTCTTC. The encoded protein is CAISEKREGNEQFF.

This rearrangement joins TRBV18 to TRBJ2-2, with TRBD1 identical over 11 bases. The CDR3 has 16 residues. With 2 bases clipped from V and 2 bases from J, the junction kept 1 base outside the gene matches. Per germline, CDR1 KGHSH and CDR2 LQKENI. The CDR3 region is CASSPWTGGNTGELFF. CDR3 nucleotide sequence: TGTGCCAGCTCACCATGGACAGGGGGCAACACCGGGGAGCTGTTTTTT.

The rearrangement links TRBV4-3 to TRBJ1-1; 7 bases match TRBD1. V dropped 0 bases and J dropped 4; count of bases not matched to a gene: 5. The CDR3 has 15 amino acids. Per the germline V gene, CDR1 is LGHNA and CDR2 is YSLEER. For the CDR3, the DNA is TGCGCCAGCAGCCAAGAGGGGCCAGGGGGCACTGAAGCTTTCTTT. Amino acid sequence: CASSQEGPGGTEAFF.